This T cell receptor beta chain stems from a study of T cell responses to AZD1222 COVID-19 vaccine (dated by TCRdb to the early 2020s). Regarding the research as a whole: AZD1222 recipients given second doses at about 4 weeks or at about 12 weeks were pooled, since spike-specific TCR depth and breadth were not found to differ between the two schedules. TCR sequencing covered fewer than 250 trial participants: some 210 given two doses of AZD1222 and 26 given two doses of MenACWY control vaccine. Trial participants were enrolled into age subgroups of 18-55, 56-69 and 70-plus years, which contained approximately 150, 28 and 58 TCR-sequenced participants, respectively.

Reading the label with the study, this specimen's time point is: baseline before first vaccination. Samples from vaccinated people were obtained from the UK trials COV001 and COV002, which included a single-blind randomized controlled phase 2/3 trial of AZD1222 (ChAdOx1 nCoV-19) in healthy adults. Trial participant PBMC samples were collected at day 0 and day 28 after the second dose for TCRbeta chain sequencing. The CDR3 regions of human TCRbeta chains were analyzed by immunosequencing. As for the original processing: Repertoire TCRs were matched against a reference library of SARS-CoV-2-specific TCRs generated with the MIRA antigen-specificity platform. Breadth was defined as the fraction of unique TCRs that were SARS-CoV-2-associated. Depth was defined as the fraction of total T cells that were SARS-CoV-2-associated. Using the MIRA data, each spike-specific TCR was assigned both to the spike region to which the TCR was reactive and to a CD4 or CD8 class. Log10-transformed breadth and depth values were compared by one-way ANOVA with Sidak's multiple comparisons tests. TCRdb limited this immuneACCESS table to in-frame rearrangements with V and J called. A share of clones is missing; checked studies link under half to unresolved V genes, and the rest is unexplained. The V and J calls and clone size come from that table; D and trimming were worked out from the DNA. This sample gives some 130,000 clones in total; 80% to 90% of them show up just once. The ten largest clones add up to under 2.5% of the sample.

The CDR3 numbers 14 residues from cysteine through phenylalanine. The read is trimmed to its CDR3 DNA, 42 bases read in frame from base 1. CDR1 LGHNT and CDR2 FRNRAP are derived from the germline V gene. Trimming at the junction amounts to 4 bases on V and 4 bases on J, and the germline ends lie 14 bases apart. Broad study findings and their caveats: Participants were mostly white British and included more females than males, and it was suggested by the authors that clonal diversity may have been underestimated. CD4 TCRs associated with the vaccine covered the entire spike protein, and the dominant responses were in regions 160-218 and 743-854. Conclusions about previously exposed vaccinees are limited because only six or seven AZD1222 recipients were SARS-CoV-2 seropositive at baseline. Reportedly, close to half of the unique spike-specific TCRs recognized epitopes lying outside the regions that are mutated in the B.1.351 and B.1.1.7 variants. Because no day 14 peak-response samples were available, the repertoires could be characterized only after the peak T cell response. A significant rise in spike-specific TCR breadth and depth was observed after two AZD1222 doses relative to day 0 and relative to MenACWY recipients. In the small 56-69-year group, the increase in depth fell short of significance, most likely because of low power.

On this clone itself: There is no known antigen for this receptor. The sample holds no much larger clone one base away, and base qualities are not on file.

This TCR derives from an adult in good health. The sample was peripheral blood, taken on day 0 of AZD1222 vaccination. The chain is encoded by TRBV12-5 joined to TRBJ2-7; TRBD1 is a weak D gene call, 6 bases matching. The nucleotide sequence reads as follows: TGTGCTAGTGGTTCGAGTACTCAGGGGTACGAGCAGTACTTC. Its amino acids are CASGSSTQGYEQYF. The variable domain in full, with residues beyond the CDR3 obtained from the reference TRBV12-5 and TRBJ2-7 genes, is DARVTQTPRHKVTEMGQEVTMRCQPILGHNTVFWYRQTMMQGLELLAYFRNRAPLDDSGMPKDRFSAEMPDATLATLKIQPSEPRDSAVYFCASGSSTQGYEQYFGPGTRLTVT.